This T cell receptor beta chain was identified in a study of T cell repertoires in cytomegalovirus infection. On the study more broadly: Alongside well-studied HLA-B-restricted CMV epitopes, recently identified HLA-C-restricted CMV epitopes were also used.

Germline CDR1 and CDR2: DFQATT and SNEGSKA (reference sequence). This CDR3 region has 17 residues. V was trimmed by 2 bases and J by 3 bases, leaving 23 bases between them. TCRdb processed the reads anew with MiXCR; each CDR3 protein has one entry. The data show 900,000 to 950,000 distinct CDR3 sequences, roughly 31% seen once. This clonotype has more than one count but fewer than ten. Its antigen is undetermined. The clonotype originates from a human donor in good health (CMV status not recorded). Some clones in this sample may be carry-over from other donors' samples. The rearrangement links TRBV20-1 to TRBJ2-7; D possibly corresponds to TRBD2 (5 bases). The source was cultured CD8+ T cells from PBMCs, collected from culture after CMV antigen stimulation. CDR3 coding DNA: TGCAGTGCTAGAAGCAGCGGTCTAGCACTCAACTACTACGAGCAGTACTTC. This codes for CSARSSGLALNYYEQYF.